The 21 T cell receptor beta chains in this list originate from one sample, sequenced in a study of T cells after yellow fever vaccination. TCRdb passed the 5' RACE reads through MiXCR, listing each CDR3 protein once. This sample has nearly 45,000 distinct CDR3 sequences, with almost 7% found just once. This specimen consisted of CD8+ T cells not binding an NS4B(214-222) dextramer, sorted from PBMCs, obtained 45 days after the yellow fever booster vaccination. The receptors originated from a young man who received the YFV17D yellow fever vaccine.

The table lists this clonotype with many counts. The chain couples TRBV20-1 to TRBJ1-1; 9 bases line up with TRBD1. V lost 0 bases to trimming and J lost 5 bases; unmatched junction nucleotides: 4. The CDR3 consists of 14 residues. The germline gives CDR1 DFQATT, CDR2 SNEGSKA (reference sequence). In DNA form, the CDR3 reads TGCAGTGCTAGAGATCGGACAGGGGAAACTGAAGCTTTCTTT. The encoded protein is CSARDRTGETEAFF.

A few counts support this clonotype. This CDR3 is CASSRDRDTDTQYF. The CDR3 DNA sequence: TGTGCCAGCAGCCGGGACAGGGACACAGATACGCAGTATTTT. This chain uses TRBV28 with TRBJ2-3, with 9 nucleotides matching TRBD1. Germline CDR1 and CDR2: MDHEN and SYDVKM. V trimming: 6 bases; J trimming: 2 bases; junction bases outside the gene matches: 3. CDR3 size: 14 residues.

This clonotype was seen repeatedly, ten times or more. This sequence joins TRBV28 and TRBJ2-3; TRBD2 might be the D (6 bases). V gave up 5 bases and J gave up 2 bases, with 20 bases separating them. The CDR3 extends over 17 amino acids. Germline CDR1 is MDHEN and CDR2 is SYDVKM. CDR3 sequence: CASSARWEAAVTDTQYF. CDR3 in DNA: TGTGCCAGCAGTGCCCGGTGGGAGGCAGCTGTCACAGATACGCAGTATTTT.

This clonotype showed up many times. The chain employs TRBV5-1 and TRBJ2-5; 7 positions match TRBD1. Losses at the gene ends were 5 bases for V and 4 bases for J; bases not matched to a gene: 8. This CDR3 has 14 amino acids. From germline, CDR1 is SGHRS and CDR2 YFSETQ. For the CDR3, the DNA is TGCGCCAGCAGATCGACAGGGTTAGCAGAGACCCAGTACTTC. Protein product: CASRSTGLAETQYF.

This clonotype was seen many times. The CDR3, as DNA: TGTGCCAGCAGCCCATTGGGACTCGAGCGGGGCGAGACCCAGTACTTC. It codes for CASSPLGLERGETQYF. The V gene is TRBV12-3 or TRBV12-4, the J gene TRBJ2-5; 7 nucleotides align to TRBD2. Unmatched junction bases numbered 15, after V lost 6 bases and J lost 5 bases. This CDR3 contains 16 residues.

This clonotype was seen at least ten times. The chain is built from TRBV29-1 and TRBJ2-5; unclear D gene. Trimming took off 0 bases at V and 8 bases at J, with 16 bases between the two ends. The CDR3 contains 14 residues. In germline, CDR1 is SQVTM, CDR2 ANQGSEA. Here the CDR3 reads CSVEDLNRSPTQYF. The CDR3, as DNA: TGCAGCGTTGAAGATCTTAATCGGAGCCCAACCCAGTACTTC.

This clonotype has at least ten counts. The chain couples TRBV7-2 to TRBJ2-5, with 7 bases lining up with TRBD2. This CDR3 comprises 16 residues. CDR1 SGHTA and CDR2 FQGNSA come from the germline V gene. Unmatched junction bases numbered 10, after V lost 4 bases and J lost 2 bases. The CDR3 bases are TGTGCCAGCAGCTCCCCCCTGGGGGGACTACAAGAGACCCAGTACTTC. Protein product: CASSSPLGGLQETQYF.

This clonotype was counted many times. CDR3 protein: CASSLGTLCTF. CDR3 sequence (DNA): TGTGCCAGCAGTTTAGGGACGCTGTGCACCTTC. The V and J genes are TRBV12-3 or TRBV12-4 and TRBJ1-2; D gene ambiguous. V shed 1 base and J shed 13 bases, with 10 bases lying between them. CDR3 length: 11 amino acids.

The genes are TRBV7-8 and TRBJ2-7; 7 positions match TRBD1. The ends lost 1 base at V and 5 bases at J; junction bases unmatched: 11. Germline loops: CDR1 SGHVS, CDR2 FQNEAQ. The CDR3 totals 16 residues. CDR3 loop: CASSLEETGSLHEQYF. CDR3 nucleotide sequence: TGTGCCAGCAGCTTAGAGGAGACAGGGAGTCTCCACGAGCAGTACTTC. Combining the CDR3 with reference TRBV7-8 and TRBJ2-7 gives the whole variable domain GAGVSQSPRYKVAKRGQDVALRCDPISGHVSLFWYQQALGQGPEFLTYFQNEAQLDKSGLPSDRFFAERPEGSVSTLKIQRTQQEDSAVYLCASSLEETGSLHEQYFGPGTRLTVT.

This clonotype was detected many times. The chain is built from TRBV12-3 or TRBV12-4 and TRBJ2-1; D call uncertain. Trimming stripped 6 bases from V and 6 bases from J, with 9 bases between. This CDR3 contains 12 residues. The CDR3 spells CASSHSGNEQFF. CDR3 nucleotide sequence: TGTGCCAGCAGCCACTCGGGCAATGAGCAGTTCTTC.

Ten or more counts support this clonotype. The CDR3 sequence: CASSLGLGAGRSYEQYF. CDR3 DNA sequence: TGCGCCAGCAGCCTAGGCCTTGGGGCGGGGAGGTCCTACGAGCAGTACTTC. The chain uses TRBV4-3 and TRBJ2-7; TRBD2 might be the D (6 bases). Trimming cost V 4 bases and J 1 base, with 20 bases left between them. The CDR3 has 17 residues. Germline-derived CDR1 and CDR2 are LGHNA and YSLEER.

The rearrangement uses TRBV10-3 and TRBJ2-5; 12 bases agree with TRBD2. CDR3 length: 13 amino acids. The germline V gene has CDR1 ENHRY and CDR2 SYGVKD. J lost 4 bases, V lost 7 bases, and 1 base had no gene match. As DNA, the CDR3 is TGTGCCATCAAGGGACTAGCGGGAGAGACCCAGTACTTC. Protein product: CAIKGLAGETQYF.

This clonotype was observed many times. This sequence joins TRBV15 and TRBJ2-2; perhaps TRBD1 as D (6 bases). Germline CDR1 is LNHNV and CDR2 is YYDKDF (reference sequence). The V end was cut by 3 bases, the J end by 8 bases, with 16 bases between. The CDR3 sequence is 15 residues long. The CDR3 DNA reads TGTGCCACCAGCAGGTCCAGGGGCCTGATGGGGGAGCTGTTTTTT. It encodes CATSRSRGLMGELFF.

This clonotype was counted at least ten times. V and J are TRBV29-1 and TRBJ2-1, with a possible D match to TRBD1 (6 bases). The CDR3 length is 15 residues. V was pared by 6 bases and J by 9 bases, with 24 bases between. Germline assignment: CDR1 SQVTM and CDR2 ANQGSEA. The CDR3: CSVGTGGGASGEQFF. DNA for the CDR3: TGCAGCGTCGGAACGGGTGGGGGCGCTTCGGGTGAGCAGTTCTTC.

This clonotype was recorded at least ten times. The chain employs TRBV6-5 and TRBJ2-5, with unresolved D. CDR1 MNHEY and CDR2 SVGAGI come from the germline V gene. Trimming removed 7 bases from V and 5 bases from J, with 20 bases in between. The CDR3 covers 15 residues. The DNA for the CDR3 is TGTGCCAGCACCCCTGTCAGTCGGTTGGGGGAGACCCAGTACTTC. It codes for CASTPVSRLGETQYF.

The V call is TRBV25-1, the J call TRBJ2-7; 11 nucleotides match TRBD1. The germline gives CDR1 MGHDK, CDR2 SYGVNS. The V segment lost 6 bases and the J segment 5 bases; nucleotides outside the gene matches: 12. The CDR3 sequence is 16 residues long. CDR3 DNA sequence: TGTGCCAGCAGCCAACCGAGCCGGGACAGGGGGAACGAGCAGTACTTC. It is translated as CASSQPSRDRGNEQYF.

This clonotype was observed many times. The CDR3 sequence is CASSVGSSGGYEQYF. CDR3 sequence (DNA): TGTGCCAGCAGCGTAGGATCTAGCGGGGGCTACGAGCAGTACTTC. The rearrangement links TRBV9 to TRBJ2-7, with 10 bases that match TRBD2. The ends lost 0 bases at V and 3 bases at J; junction bases unmatched: 3. The germline V gene encodes CDR1 SGDLS and CDR2 YYNGEE. CDR3 length: 15 amino acids.

The chain combines TRBV4-3 with TRBJ1-3, with D perhaps matching TRBD1 (6 bases). Trimming pared 1 base from V and 2 bases from J, leaving 9 bases between. The germline V gene encodes CDR1 LGHNA and CDR2 YSLEER. The CDR3 is 15 amino acids. CDR3 loop: CASSQVQGPGNTIYF. The CDR3 region has the DNA TGCGCCAGCAGCCAAGTACAGGGTCCTGGAAACACCATATATTTT.

This clonotype showed up just once. The rearrangement links TRBV7-6 to TRBJ2-1; the D is unclear. There are 12 residues in the CDR3. Germline-derived CDR1 and CDR2 are SGHVS and FNYEAQ. V shed 2 bases and J shed 10 bases, with 9 bases lying between them. As DNA, the CDR3 is TGTGCCAGCAGCTTACTCGCTGAGGAGCAGTTCTTC. Residues: CASSLLAEEQFF.

This clonotype was seen many times. The chain is built from TRBV5-1 and TRBJ2-3; a possible D gene is TRBD2 (5 bases). Looked up from germline, CDR1 is SGHRS and CDR2 is YFSETQ. The CDR3 is 16 residues long. The V and J ends lost 6 bases and 3 bases respectively, with 20 bases between them. The CDR3 bases are TGCGCCAGCACACATGTTGGCCCCCCGGGGACAGATACGCAGTATTTT. Translation gives CASTHVGPPGTDTQYF.

This clonotype was picked up one time. A much larger clone lies a single base off, so this may be a read error. This chain connects TRBV27 to TRBJ2-2, with D tentatively TRBD2 (7 bases). Germline V gene sequence: CDR1 MNHEY, CDR2 SMNVEV (reference sequence). Trimming took 9 bases from V and 5 from J, leaving 13 bases between them. CDR3 length: 13 amino acids. Written as DNA, the CDR3 is TGTGCCAGGACCGAGGGGGGGACCGGGGAGCTGTTTTTT. Encoded protein: CARTEGGTGELFF.